Presented here are 3 T cell receptor beta chains from one specimen sequenced in a study of cytomegalovirus exposure and HLA in healthy donors. In the PCR, 60 Vbeta and 13 Jbeta primers were used. Libraries were prepared by immunoSEQ multiplex PCR; TCRdb keeps only in-frame clonotypes and omits some of them. Here the sample spans under 200,000 clones, over 9.5% being singletons. Sequences were obtained from PBMCs. The origin of the receptors is a middle-aged man in good health and CMV-seropositive.

The chain is built from TRBV28 and TRBJ1-2; TRBD1 is a possible D gene (5 bases). CDR1 and CDR2 from the germline V gene are MDHEN and SYDVKM. The CDR3 has 13 residues. With 3 bases removed from V and 4 bases from J, the gap between germline ends came to 9 bases. CDR3 region: CASSLTAFYGYTF. The CDR3 DNA sequence: TGTGCCAGCAGTTTGACAGCTTTCTATGGCTACACCTTC.

This clone occurred a few times. CDR3 DNA: TGTGCCATCAGTGGCGGTCTGGGAGGGGGAGTTGAGGCAGATACGCAGTATTTT. It yields the protein CAISGGLGGGVEADTQYF. The chain couples TRBV10-3 to TRBJ2-3; TRBD2 might be the D (7 bases). V lost 4 bases to trimming and J lost 4 bases, with 24 bases between them. Germline V gives CDR1 ENHRY, CDR2 SYGVKD. CDR3 length: 18 residues.

The chain recombines TRBV6-5 with TRBJ1-2; no clear D gene. V was clipped by 0 bases and J by 4 bases, with 6 bases between them. CDR1 is MNHEY, CDR2 SVGAGI, per germline. The CDR3 length is 13 residues. The CDR3 nucleotides are TGTGCCAGCAGTTACTCCCGGGGCTATGGCTACACCTTC. Protein product: CASSYSRGYGYTF.